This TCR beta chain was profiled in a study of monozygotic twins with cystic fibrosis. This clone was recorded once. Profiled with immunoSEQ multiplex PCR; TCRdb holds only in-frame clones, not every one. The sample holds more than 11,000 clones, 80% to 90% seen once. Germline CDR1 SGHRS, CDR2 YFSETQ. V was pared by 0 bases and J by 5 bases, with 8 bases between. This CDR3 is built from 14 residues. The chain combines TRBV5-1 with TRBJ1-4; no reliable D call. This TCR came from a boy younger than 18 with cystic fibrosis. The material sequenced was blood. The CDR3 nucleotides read TGCGCCAGCAGCTTGGCCGTGGGGAATGAAAAACTGTTTTTT. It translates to CASSLAVGNEKLFF.